The clone carrying this TCR beta chain was observed a few times. Its antigen remains unidentified. This CDR3 is 13 amino acids long. V was cut by 7 bases and J by 4 bases, with 11 bases left in between. The sample comes from a study of T cells after yellow fever vaccination. General observations from the study: The booster saw the reappearance of most primary-vaccination clones (roughly 95% CD4, 88% CD8). A small proportion of clonotypes was detected in both the CD4 and CD8 compartments. Sorted repertoires could include abundant contaminating clonotypes from bulk cells.

Template-switching 5'RACE yielded the TCR cDNA; a universal primer site and UMIs were added in the process. One entry per CDR3 protein, called by TCRdb with MiXCR from the 5' RACE reads. The repertoire has 500,000 to 650,000 distinct CDR3 sequences, about 17% of them found once; the top ten carry approximately 15%. This receptor was identified in a man aged 18 to 30 who received the YFV17D yellow fever vaccine. The material sequenced was PBMCs, taken about 5 days after the first yellow fever vaccination. The gene calls are TRBV12-3 or TRBV12-4 and TRBJ1-5; D call uncertain. CDR3 loop: CASTYSFNQPQHF. Written as DNA, the CDR3 is TGTGCCAGCACCTACTCCTTTAATCAGCCCCAGCATTTT.